Below, one TCR beta chain is given with its context. Here immunoSEQ multiplex PCR was the method, and the copy in TCRdb shows in-frame clones only, minus some. Of roughly 50,000 clones listed, approximately 89% are singletons. The data belong to a study of cytomegalovirus exposure and HLA in healthy donors. CDR3 length: 14 amino acids. The V end was cut by 2 bases, the J end by 2 bases, with 7 bases between. The V gene's germline CDR1 is SGHTA and CDR2 FQGNSA. The sample was PBMCs. This clonotype was obtained from a woman younger than 35 in good health and CMV-seropositive. V is TRBV7-2 and J is TRBJ2-1, with TRBD1 as a possible D gene (5 bases). CDR3 amino acids: CASSLQGPYNEQFF. For the CDR3, the DNA is TGTGCCAGCAGCTTACAGGGCCCCTACAATGAGCAGTTCTTC.